The T cell receptor (beta chain) under discussion was sequenced for a study of blood T cell repertoires in COVID-19. The CDR3 loop spans 17 amino acids. CDR1 is SGHVS, CDR2 FNYEAQ, per germline. After removal of 5 bases from V and 6 bases from J, the junction contained 19 bases not matched to a gene. Sequencing used immunoSEQ multiplex PCR; TCRdb keeps in-frame clones, though not all of them. Of 250,000 to 350,000 clones listed, 86% are singletons. V is TRBV7-6 and J is TRBJ2-7; 7 bases agree with TRBD1. The clonotype comes from a woman aged 25 to 39 with active or convalescent COVID-19. The specimen was peripheral blood. CDR3 region: CASSQTPRTGQGGEQYF. As DNA, the CDR3 is TGTGCCAGCAGCCAGACGCCTCGGACAGGCCAAGGCGGCGAGCAGTACTTC.